The table lists the clone carrying this TCR beta chain with a few counts. What it recognizes is unknown. This specimen comes from a study of T-cell reconstitution after alpha-beta-depleted transplantation in children. The CDR3 is 16 amino acids. CDR1 SQVTM and CDR2 ANQGSEA come from the germline V gene. V was shortened by 4 bases and J by 4 bases, with 22 bases between the two germline ends. A library of TCRbeta sequences, prepared with unique molecular identifiers, was generated. TCRdb passed the PCR reads through MiXCR, listing each CDR3 protein once. The sample includes fewer than 550,000 distinct CDR3 sequences, 15% to 20% seen only once; the top ten take 25% to 35%. Overall study results and limits: It was newly produced T cells that mostly accounted for T-cell counts and diversity one year after transplant. There were reportedly several hundred expanded graft clones from which alpha-beta T cells came about two months after transplant.

The origin of this receptor is a boy under two years old who had a stem cell transplant for Wiskott-Aldrich syndrome, so the T cells may come from the graft donor. The chain joins TRBV29-1 to TRBJ2-5; D unclear. Sample: PBMCs, mostly from graft donor cells, taken 360 days after TCRalphabeta/CD19-depleted stem cell transplant. The CDR3 here is CSVVPWWGSWRETQYF. The CDR3 DNA is TGCAGCGTTGTCCCGTGGTGGGGAAGCTGGAGAGAGACCCAGTACTTC.